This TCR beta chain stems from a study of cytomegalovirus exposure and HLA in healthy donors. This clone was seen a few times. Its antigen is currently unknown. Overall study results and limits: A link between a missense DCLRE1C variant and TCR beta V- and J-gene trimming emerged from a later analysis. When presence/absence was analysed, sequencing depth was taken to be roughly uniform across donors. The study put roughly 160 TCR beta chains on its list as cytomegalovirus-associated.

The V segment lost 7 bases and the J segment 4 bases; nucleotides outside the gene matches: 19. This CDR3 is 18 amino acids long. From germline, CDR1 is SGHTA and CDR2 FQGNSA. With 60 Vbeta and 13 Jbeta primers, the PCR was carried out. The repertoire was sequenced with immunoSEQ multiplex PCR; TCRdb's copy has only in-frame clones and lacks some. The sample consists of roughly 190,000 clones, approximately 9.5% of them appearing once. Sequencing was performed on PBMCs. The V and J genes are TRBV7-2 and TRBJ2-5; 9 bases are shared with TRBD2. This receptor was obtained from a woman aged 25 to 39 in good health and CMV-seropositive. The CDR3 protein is CASTLEGSVAGARETQYF. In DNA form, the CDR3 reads TGTGCCAGCACCCTGGAGGGGTCGGTAGCGGGAGCCCGAGAGACCCAGTACTTC.